This T cell receptor (beta chain) was observed in a study of T-cell reconstitution after alpha-beta-depleted transplantation in children. Study-level findings and limits: Surviving recipient cells, namely T cells and thymic progenitors, were the source of high day-60 TCRbeta diversity in some patients. Reportedly, only several hundred clones from non-depleted graft cells drove alpha-beta T-cell counts at about two months. Most T-cell counts and diversity one year after the transplant came from T cells that were newly produced.

TCRbeta library construction was performed incorporating unique molecular identifiers. One entry per CDR3 protein, called by TCRdb with MiXCR from the PCR reads. The sample lists roughly 200,000 distinct CDR3 sequences, 7% to 9% occurring once. Concerning this clonotype itself: The target antigen is unknown.

Trimming pared 4 bases from V and 5 bases from J, leaving 12 bases between. Germline V lookup: CDR1 ENHRY, CDR2 SYGVKD. CDR3 length equals 14 residues. Sequences were derived from PBMCs, mostly from graft donor cells, sampled 360 days after TCRalphabeta/CD19-depleted stem cell transplant. The chain couples TRBV10-3 to TRBJ1-5; a possible D gene is TRBD1 (5 bases). The receptor's source is a male patient aged 2-9 years who had a stem cell transplant for acute myeloid leukemia, so the T cells may come from the graft donor. The CDR3 DNA reads TGTGCCATCAGTGGAGGGGTAGCCGATCAGCCCCAGCATTTT. Its translation is CAISGGVADQPQHF.